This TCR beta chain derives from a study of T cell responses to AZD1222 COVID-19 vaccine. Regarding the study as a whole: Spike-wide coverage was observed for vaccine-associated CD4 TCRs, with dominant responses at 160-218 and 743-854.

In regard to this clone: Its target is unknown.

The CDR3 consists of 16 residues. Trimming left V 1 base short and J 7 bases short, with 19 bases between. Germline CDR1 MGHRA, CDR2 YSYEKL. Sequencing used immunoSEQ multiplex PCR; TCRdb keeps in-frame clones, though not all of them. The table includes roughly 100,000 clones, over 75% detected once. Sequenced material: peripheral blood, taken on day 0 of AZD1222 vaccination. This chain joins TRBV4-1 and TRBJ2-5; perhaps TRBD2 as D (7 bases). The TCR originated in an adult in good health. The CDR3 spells CASSQGSGGPRGTQYF. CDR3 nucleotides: TGCGCCAGCAGCCAAGGGTCCGGGGGGCCAAGAGGGACCCAGTACTTC.